This T cell receptor (beta chain) comes out of a study of T cells in Graves' hyperthyroidism and ophthalmopathy. This clonotype came up many times. Germline V gene lookup returns CDR1 SGHRS and CDR2 YFSETQ. V trimming: 0 bases; J trimming: 4 bases; junction bases outside the gene matches: 1. This CDR3 region has 14 residues. The source material, RNA transcripts, was used to amplify TCR beta CDR3 regions. Initially, a first-round RT-PCR of the TCR CDR3 employed the HTBI primer set. TCRdb used MiXCR to reprocess the multiplex PCR reads, holding one entry per CDR3 protein. The sample holds 300,000 to 450,000 distinct CDR3 sequences; around a quarter are singletons and the top ten take less than 85%.

This rearrangement joins TRBV5-1 to TRBJ2-3; 8 bases line up with TRBD2. Sequencing used blood. This sequence originates from a man aged 50-60 years with Graves' hyperthyroidism. The CDR3, as DNA: TGCGCCAGCAGCTTGGGGCGGGGGGCAGATACGCAGTATTTT. This translates into CASSLGRGADTQYF.